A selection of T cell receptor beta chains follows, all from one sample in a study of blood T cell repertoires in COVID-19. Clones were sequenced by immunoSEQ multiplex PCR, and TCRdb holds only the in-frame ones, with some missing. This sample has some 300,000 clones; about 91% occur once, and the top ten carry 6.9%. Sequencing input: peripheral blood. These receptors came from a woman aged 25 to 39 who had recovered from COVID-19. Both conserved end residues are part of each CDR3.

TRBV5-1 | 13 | CASSLNSYYGYTF
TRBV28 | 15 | CASSLSDREVQGYTF
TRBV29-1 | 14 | CSVVLTGHPYEQYF
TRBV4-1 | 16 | CASSQGPAGGLLTQYF
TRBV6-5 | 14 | CASLRGESHGKLFF
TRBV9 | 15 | CASSVRGVNQETQYF
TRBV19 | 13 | CASMVARHNGYTF
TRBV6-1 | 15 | CASSDRQGVPSVAFF
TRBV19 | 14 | CASSGQGSFNEQFF
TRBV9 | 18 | CASSPTLAWGAGANVLTF
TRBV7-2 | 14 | CASSPLGTGAEAFF
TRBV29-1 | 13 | CSVFDRVNTEAFF
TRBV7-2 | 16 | CASSHEPQGTNSPLHF
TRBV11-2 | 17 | CASSLVPPGQPNTEAFF
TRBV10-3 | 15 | CAISESGGMNTEAFF
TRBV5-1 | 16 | CASSHDRVRSDYGYTF
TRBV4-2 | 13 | CASSRRGQDTQYF
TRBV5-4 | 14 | CASSLEGHGNTIYF
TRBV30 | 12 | CAWSVTTYQAFF
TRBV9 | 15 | CASSPRDRAHYGYTF
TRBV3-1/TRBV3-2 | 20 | CASRGSLLAGGQPSTDTQYF
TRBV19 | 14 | CASSGTPSYNEQFF
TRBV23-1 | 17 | CASSPLCPQALNSPLHF
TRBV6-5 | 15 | CASSPSGGRGDTQYF
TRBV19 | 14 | CASSTGTAGNTIYF
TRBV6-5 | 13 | CASRTEVNTEAFF
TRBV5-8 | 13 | CASSFLTQETQYF
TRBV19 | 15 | CASSTTGIGSNTIYF
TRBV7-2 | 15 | CASSPVARGAETQYF
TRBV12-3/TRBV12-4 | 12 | CASSRTGGLWYF
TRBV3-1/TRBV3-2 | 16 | CASSSPGLFSGNTIYF
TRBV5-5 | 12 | CASSPYTGELFF
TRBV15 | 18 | CATSRFTGPTLSGNTIYF
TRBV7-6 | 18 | CASSLDVGGSSGANVLTF
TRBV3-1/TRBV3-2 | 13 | CASRQGRGTEAFF
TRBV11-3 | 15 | CASSFGGISYNEQFF
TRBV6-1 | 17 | CASSEWTGRGAYNEQFF
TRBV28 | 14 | CASSGLGQSYEQYF
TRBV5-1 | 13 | CASSVDNGQPQHF
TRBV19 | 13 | CASSMGGAQPQHF
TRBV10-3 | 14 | CATLRGGAYAEQYF
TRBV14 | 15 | CASSKETGGFYEQYF
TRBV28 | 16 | CASSFGLDNRGYEQYF
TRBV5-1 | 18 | CASSRIPDKSSSTDTQYF
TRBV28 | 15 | CASSPEPTDFYGYTF
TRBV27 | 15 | CASRVGTANTGELFF
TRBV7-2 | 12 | CASSLFSGELFF
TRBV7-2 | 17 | CASSLGPYKQGFTEAFF
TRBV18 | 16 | CASSPASGGITDTQYF
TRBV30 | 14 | CAWSARTGGQPQHF
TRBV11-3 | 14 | CASSLDRGTGTQYF
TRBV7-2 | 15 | CASNAGGWTTDTQYF
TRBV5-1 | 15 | CASSSQGGYLYGYTF